Sequencing of this T cell receptor beta chain was carried out in a study of shared clonotypes between healthy human individuals. Trimming pared 1 base from V and 3 bases from J, leaving 10 bases between. Germline V CDR1 and CDR2: MGHRA, YSYEKL. This CDR3 has 15 residues. The repertoire was sequenced with immunoSEQ multiplex PCR; TCRdb's copy has only in-frame clones and lacks some. The sample has 640,000 or so clones, around 72% seen once. The receptor was derived from a woman aged 25 to 39 in good health. Sequencing was done on a sample of memory CD4+ T cells sorted from blood. Sample subset: CD45RA-negative fraction. The chain uses TRBV4-1 and TRBJ2-1; the D is unclear. Here the CDR3 DNA reads TGCGCCAGCAGCCAAGTCCCTGGATTCTACAATGAGCAGTTCTTC. Amino acids: CASSQVPGFYNEQFF.